A selection of T cell receptor beta chains follows, all from one sample in a study of CD8 T cells in ankylosing spondylitis. MiXCR was run by TCRdb on the 5' RACE reads, yielding one entry per CDR3 protein. This sample has 150,000 to 200,000 distinct CDR3 sequences; 18% occur once, and the top ten carry around 4.5%. Sequenced material: blood, either unsorted or a sorted T cell fraction (not recorded which). These receptor sequences come from a male donor under 30 with ankylosing spondylitis or in good health (not recorded which). Both conserved end residues are part of each CDR3. D genes are given only for firm matches. Some rows have no size entry. The others give once, few or many, or a class for an expanded clone.

v_gene,d_gene,abundance,j_gene,CDR3aa,CDR3nt
TRBV29-1,TRBD2,many,TRBJ2-1,CSVENSGRASYNEQFF,TGCAGCGTTGAAAATAGCGGGAGAGCCTCCTACAATGAGCAGTTCTTC
TRBV4-2,TRBD2,many,TRBJ2-5,CASSPGTSGKRETQYF,TGTGCCAGCAGCCCTGGGACTAGCGGGAAGCGGGAGACCCAGTACTTC
TRBV10-3,.,many,TRBJ2-3,CAISPGLASDTQYF,TGTGCCATCAGCCCGGGACTTGCATCAGATACGCAGTATTTT
TRBV29-1,TRBD2,.,TRBJ2-5,CSVEGLAGGGQETQYF,TGCAGCGTTGAGGGACTAGCGGGAGGAGGACAAGAGACCCAGTACTTC
TRBV5-1,.,many,TRBJ1-5,CASSTDPYSNQPQHF,TGCGCCAGCAGCACCGACCCATATAGCAATCAGCCCCAGCATTTT
TRBV7-2,.,.,TRBJ1-6,CASSLMDSPLHF,TGTGCCAGCAGCTTGATGGATTCACCCCTCCACTTT
TRBV20-1,TRBD1,.,TRBJ2-1,CSASPAGGNEQFF,TGCAGTGCTAGCCCGGCAGGGGGCAATGAGCAGTTCTTC
TRBV6-5,.,many,TRBJ1-1,CASSYTLGATEAFF,TGTGCCAGCAGTTACACTCTAGGGGCCACTGAAGCTTTCTTT
TRBV19,.,.,TRBJ2-1,CASSIGGFEQFF,TGTGCCAGTAGTATTGGGGGTTTTGAGCAGTTCTTC
TRBV27,.,few,TRBJ2-1,CASSFVSSLDEQFF,TGTGCCAGCAGTTTCGTATCTAGTTTGGATGAGCAGTTCTTC
TRBV12-3/TRBV12-4,.,.,TRBJ2-7,CASSSGTSTYEQYF,TGTGCCAGCAGTTCCGGGACATCGACATACGAGCAGTACTTC
TRBV20-1,TRBD1,.,TRBJ1-2,CSANTGGNYGYTF,TGCAGTGCAAATACAGGGGGCAACTATGGCTACACCTTC
TRBV3-1,TRBD1,many,TRBJ2-7,CASSLGQGLGEQYF,TGTGCCAGCAGCCTCGGACAGGGCTTGGGCGAGCAGTACTTC
TRBV6-2/TRBV6-3,TRBD2,many,TRBJ2-2,CASSYPGLAGAQELFF,TGTGCCAGCAGTTACCCGGGACTAGCGGGAGCTCAGGAGCTGTTTTTT
TRBV6-2/TRBV6-3,.,many,TRBJ2-3,CASSYSRFSSTDTQYF,TGTGCCAGCAGTTACAGCAGGTTTAGTAGTACAGATACGCAGTATTTT
TRBV12-3/TRBV12-4,TRBD1,many,TRBJ2-2,CASSSGDRVTGELFF,TGTGCCAGCAGCTCCGGAGACAGGGTTACCGGGGAGCTGTTTTTT
TRBV29-1,.,many,TRBJ1-1,CSVEKGRTVVTEAFF,TGCAGCGTTGAAAAAGGAAGGACAGTCGTCACTGAAGCTTTCTTT
TRBV14,TRBD2,many,TRBJ2-1,CASSTRLAIYNEQFF,TGTGCCAGCAGCACCCGACTAGCTATCTACAATGAGCAGTTCTTC
TRBV5-5,.,many,TRBJ2-1,CASSLGVGSPSYNEQFF,TGTGCCAGCAGCTTGGGGGTGGGATCCCCCTCCTACAATGAGCAGTTCTTC
TRBV25-1,.,.,TRBJ1-1,CASSEIGRSWEYTEAFF,TGTGCCAGCAGTGAAATCGGCCGGTCGTGGGAATACACTGAAGCTTTCTTT
TRBV6-2/TRBV6-3,TRBD1,many,TRBJ2-1,CASSYGTGYNEQFF,TGTGCCAGCAGTTACGGGACAGGGTACAATGAGCAGTTCTTC
TRBV25-1,TRBD1,many,TRBJ2-5,CASGDEDRVKTQYF,TGTGCCAGCGGGGATGAGGACAGGGTCAAGACCCAGTACTTC
TRBV20-1,.,many,TRBJ2-4,CSAKRRSLAKNIQYF,TGCAGTGCTAAGAGACGGAGTTTAGCCAAAAACATTCAGTACTTC
TRBV12-3/TRBV12-4,TRBD1,many,TRBJ2-7,CASSLRTGMHEQYF,TGTGCCAGCAGTTTACGGACAGGGATGCACGAGCAGTACTTC
TRBV20-1,.,.,TRBJ2-3,CSGARAREDTQYF,TGCAGTGGCGCTAGAGCCAGGGAAGATACGCAGTATTTT
TRBV10-3,.,many,TRBJ1-2,CAISESGASYGYTF,TGTGCCATCAGTGAGTCTGGAGCAAGCTATGGCTACACCTTC
TRBV4-1,TRBD2,many,TRBJ2-1,CASSQVWSGGGLEQFF,TGCGCCAGCAGCCAAGTTTGGAGCGGGGGGGGGTTGGAGCAGTTCTTC
TRBV6-4,TRBD1,.,TRBJ2-1,CASSRKDRGGNEQFF,TGTGCCAGCAGTAGAAAGGACAGGGGGGGCAATGAGCAGTTCTTC
TRBV11-3,.,.,TRBJ1-2,CASSPAGREGYTF,TGTGCCAGCAGCCCAGCAGGCAGGGAAGGCTACACCTTC
TRBV4-3,.,many,TRBJ1-1,CASSQDSGTEAFF,TGCGCCAGCAGCCAAGATAGCGGCACTGAAGCTTTCTTT
TRBV29-1,TRBD2,few,TRBJ2-3,CSAEGGLAGGSDTQYF,TGCAGCGCCGAGGGGGGACTAGCGGGAGGTTCAGATACGCAGTATTTT
TRBV5-1,TRBD2,many,TRBJ2-1,CASSRLAGTSSYNEQFF,TGCGCCAGCAGTCGACTAGCGGGAACATCCTCCTACAATGAGCAGTTCTTC
TRBV11-2,TRBD1,.,TRBJ2-4,CASSQLQGAHRNIQYF,TGTGCCAGCAGCCAGCTACAGGGGGCCCACCGGAACATTCAGTACTTC
TRBV6-5,TRBD1,.,TRBJ1-4,CASSYGTGKEKLFF,TGTGCCAGCAGTTACGGGACAGGGAAAGAAAAACTGTTTTTT
TRBV20-1,.,many,TRBJ1-2,CSAYTGTNGYTF,TGCAGTGCCTATACAGGGACGAATGGCTACACCTTC
TRBV28,.,many,TRBJ2-1,CASSLTPPGAAAYNEQFF,TGTGCCAGCAGTTTAACCCCCCCCGGGGCGGCAGCCTACAATGAGCAGTTCTTC
TRBV20-1,TRBD2,few,TRBJ2-1,CSARLAGGPGIEQFF,TGCAGTGCTCGACTAGCGGGAGGGCCGGGCATTGAGCAGTTCTTC
TRBV20-1,.,.,TRBJ1-1,CSAVPGRADTEAFF,TGCAGTGCCGTACCAGGGCGGGCGGACACTGAAGCTTTCTTT
TRBV19,TRBD1,many,TRBJ2-2,CASRPTGVSGELFF,TGTGCCAGTAGACCGACAGGGGTCTCCGGGGAGCTGTTTTTT
TRBV12-2,.,once,TRBJ1-4,CASRQGQGSHEKLFF,TGTGCAAGTCGCCAGGGGCAGGGATCCCATGAAAAACTGTTTTTT
TRBV5-1,TRBD2,many,TRBJ2-1,CASSLGGGTYNEQFF,TGCGCCAGCAGCTTAGGCGGGGGGACCTACAATGAGCAGTTCTTC
TRBV29-1,.,.,TRBJ2-3,CSVEVGSGLDTQYF,TGCAGCGTTGAAGTTGGATCGGGTTTAGATACGCAGTATTTT
TRBV25-1,TRBD1,many,TRBJ2-7,CASSEDRTYEQYF,TGTGCCAGCAGTGAGGACAGGACATACGAGCAGTACTTC
TRBV20-1,.,many,TRBJ2-7,CSARDWASVTSSYEQYF,TGCAGTGCTAGAGATTGGGCTAGCGTGACGAGCTCCTACGAGCAGTACTTC
TRBV29-1,TRBD1,many,TRBJ2-1,CSVRTGQVGEQFF,TGCAGCGTAAGGACAGGGCAGGTGGGTGAGCAGTTCTTC
TRBV5-1,.,many,TRBJ2-1,CASSLGGYNEQFF,TGCGCCAGCAGCTTGGGGGGTTACAATGAGCAGTTCTTC
TRBV7-6,.,few,TRBJ1-3,CASSLTRGGNTIYF,TGTGCCAGCAGCTTAACGAGGGGTGGAAACACCATATATTTT
TRBV29-1,.,many,TRBJ1-2,CSGQGYYGYTF,TGCAGCGGCCAGGGGTACTATGGCTACACCTTC
TRBV7-2,.,many,TRBJ2-4,CASSFGAVEADIQYF,TGTGCCAGCAGCTTCGGGGCCGTGGAGGCGGACATTCAGTACTTC
TRBV12-3/TRBV12-4,TRBD2,many,TRBJ2-5,CASSPLAGGFTQYF,TGTGCCAGCAGTCCTTTAGCGGGAGGGTTTACCCAGTACTTC